A single T cell receptor beta chain is shown here with its context. The assay was immunoSEQ multiplex PCR, and TCRdb's table has in-frame clones only and misses some. Of 470,000 or so clones listed, roughly 91% are singletons. Germline assignment: CDR1 LNHNV and CDR2 YYDKDF (reference sequence). The V end lost 1 base, the J end lost 0 bases, and 9 bases lay between the germline ends. The CDR3 is 15 residues long. The sample is drawn from a study of blood T cell repertoires in COVID-19. The chain has TRBV15 and TRBJ1-1; the D gene is possibly TRBD1 (6 bases). Sequenced: peripheral blood. The receptor's source is a woman aged 30 to 39 with acute or convalescent COVID-19. CDR3 region: CATSRGQAMNTEAFF. The CDR3 DNA follows: TGTGCCACCAGCAGAGGACAGGCGATGAACACTGAAGCTTTCTTT.